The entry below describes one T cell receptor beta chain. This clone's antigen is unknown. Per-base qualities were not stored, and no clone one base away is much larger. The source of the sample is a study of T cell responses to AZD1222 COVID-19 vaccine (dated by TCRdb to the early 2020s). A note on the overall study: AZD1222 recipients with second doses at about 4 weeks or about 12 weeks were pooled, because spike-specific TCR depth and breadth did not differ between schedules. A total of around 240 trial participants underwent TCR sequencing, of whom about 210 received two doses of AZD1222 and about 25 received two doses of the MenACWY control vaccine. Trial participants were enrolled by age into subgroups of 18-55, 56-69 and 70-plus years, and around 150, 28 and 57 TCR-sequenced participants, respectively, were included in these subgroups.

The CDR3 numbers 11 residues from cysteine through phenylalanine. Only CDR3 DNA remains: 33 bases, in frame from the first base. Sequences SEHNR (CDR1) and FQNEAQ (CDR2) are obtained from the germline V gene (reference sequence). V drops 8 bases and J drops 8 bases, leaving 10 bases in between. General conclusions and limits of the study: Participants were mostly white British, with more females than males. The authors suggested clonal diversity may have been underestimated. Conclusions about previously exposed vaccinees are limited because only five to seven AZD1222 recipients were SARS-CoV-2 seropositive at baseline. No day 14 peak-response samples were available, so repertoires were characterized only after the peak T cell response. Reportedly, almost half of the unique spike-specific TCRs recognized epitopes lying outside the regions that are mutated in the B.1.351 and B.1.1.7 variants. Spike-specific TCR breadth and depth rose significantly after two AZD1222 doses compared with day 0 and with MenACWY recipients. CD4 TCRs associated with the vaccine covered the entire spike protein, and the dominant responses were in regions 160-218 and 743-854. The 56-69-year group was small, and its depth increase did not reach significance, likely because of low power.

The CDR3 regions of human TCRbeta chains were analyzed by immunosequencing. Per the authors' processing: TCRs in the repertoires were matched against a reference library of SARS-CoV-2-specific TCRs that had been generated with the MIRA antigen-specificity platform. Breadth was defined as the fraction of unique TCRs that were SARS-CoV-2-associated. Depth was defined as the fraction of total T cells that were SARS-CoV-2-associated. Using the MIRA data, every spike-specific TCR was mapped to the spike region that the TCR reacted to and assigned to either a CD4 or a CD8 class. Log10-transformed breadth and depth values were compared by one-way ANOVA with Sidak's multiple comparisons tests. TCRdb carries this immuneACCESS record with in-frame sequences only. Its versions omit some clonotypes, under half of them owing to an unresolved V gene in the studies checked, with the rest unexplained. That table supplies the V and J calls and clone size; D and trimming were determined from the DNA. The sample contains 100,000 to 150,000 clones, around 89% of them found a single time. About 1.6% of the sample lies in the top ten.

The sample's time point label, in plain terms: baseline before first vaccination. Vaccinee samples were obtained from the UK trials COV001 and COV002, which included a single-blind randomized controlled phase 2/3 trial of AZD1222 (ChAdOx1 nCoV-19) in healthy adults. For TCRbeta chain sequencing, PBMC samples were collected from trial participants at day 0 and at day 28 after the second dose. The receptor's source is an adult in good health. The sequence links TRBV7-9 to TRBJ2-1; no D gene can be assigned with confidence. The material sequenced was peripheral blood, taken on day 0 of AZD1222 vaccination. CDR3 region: CASQKGHEQFF. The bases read TGTGCCAGCCAGAAAGGACATGAGCAGTTCTTC.